Each of the 24 T cell receptor beta chains below was sequenced from the same sample in a study of OX40 agonist ivuxolimab in advanced cancers. The library relied on the immunoSEQ multiplex PCR assay. TCRdb holds this immuneACCESS table with in-frame rearrangements only. Some clones are missing; in checked studies, unresolved V genes explain under half, and the rest has no known cause. Across this sample there are 80,000 to 100,000 clones, with 86% seen only once. Roughly 5.5% of the sample rests with the top ten. The source material was CD4+ or CD8+ T cells sorted from blood, sampled in a trial of the OX40 agonist ivuxolimab. These receptors all stem from an adult with an advanced solid tumor such as melanoma, head and neck, liver or kidney cancer.

The chain uses TRBV2 and TRBJ1-3; D gene unclear. CDR1 SNHLY and CDR2 FYNNEI come from the germline V gene. The V end lost 6 bases, the J end lost 0 bases, and 15 bases lay between the germline ends. The CDR3 is 16 residues long. CDR3 coding DNA: TGTGCCAGCAGCGGAGGGAGTGCAAACTCTGGAAACACCATATATTTT. Its protein product is CASSGGSANSGNTIYF.

This chain connects TRBV5-1 to TRBJ1-1, with unresolved D. CDR3 length equals 13 residues. Germline CDR1 is SGHRS and CDR2 is YFSETQ. Trimming left V 3 bases short and J 0 bases short, with 6 bases between. The CDR3 spells CASSSGVNTEAFF. CDR3 bases: TGCGCCAGCAGCTCTGGAGTGAACACTGAAGCTTTCTTT.

The J gene is TRBJ2-7, the V gene TRBV6-5; 8 bases agree with TRBD2. The germline CDR1 and CDR2 sequences are MNHEY and SVGAGI. The CDR3 totals 14 residues. V shed 8 bases, J shed 2 bases, and the junction held 8 bases outside the gene matches. The CDR3 sequence is CASCKREGPYEQYF. The DNA of the CDR3 is TGTGCCAGCTGTAAACGGGAGGGCCCCTACGAGCAGTACTTC.

The rearrangement uses TRBV19 and TRBJ2-1; D is possibly TRBD1 (6 bases). The CDR3 spans 13 residues. Germline CDR1 is LNHDA and CDR2 is SQIVND (reference sequence). The germline V and J ends were trimmed by 6 bases and 4 bases, with 10 bases remaining between them. This CDR3 reads CASSRGPYNEQFF. Written as DNA, the CDR3 is TGTGCCAGTAGCAGGGGTCCATACAATGAGCAGTTCTTC.

The chain couples TRBV5-8 to TRBJ2-7, with 7 bases that match TRBD1. Germline CDR1 reads SGHTS; CDR2 reads YDEGEE. CDR3 length: 14 amino acids. V was pared by 4 bases and J by 2 bases, with 6 bases of the junction left unmatched. CDR3 loop: CASSIGTETYEQYF. CDR3 nucleotide sequence: TGTGCCAGCAGCATCGGGACAGAAACCTACGAGCAGTACTTC.

This clone appeared once. The chain is built from TRBV6-4 and TRBJ1-5; possibly TRBD1 for D (5 bases). Germline-derived CDR1 and CDR2 are MRHNA and SNTAGT. V lost 2 bases and J 2 bases, leaving 19 bases between the germline ends. CDR3 length: 18 residues. DNA for the CDR3: TGTGCCAGCAGTGACCACTCCTTTCGGGGCGCGGGCAATCAGCCCCAGCATTTT. This gives the protein CASSDHSFRGAGNQPQHF.

J is TRBJ1-1 and V is TRBV9; possibly TRBD1 for D (6 bases). Germline CDR1 SGDLS, CDR2 YYNGEE. The CDR3 length is 14 residues. Deletions cut 4 bases from V and 4 bases from J, with 14 bases between. In nucleotides, the CDR3 is TGTGCCAGCAGCCCCACAGGGAAGAGCACTGAAGCTTTCTTT. Amino acids: CASSPTGKSTEAFF.

The rearrangement links TRBV4-1 to TRBJ1-2; a possible D gene is TRBD1 (6 bases). This CDR3 has 13 amino acids. Trimming pared 6 bases from V and 4 bases from J, leaving 12 bases between. CDR1 and CDR2 (germline): MGHRA, YSYEKL. This CDR3 reads CASSLDRSYGYTF. In nucleotides, the CDR3 is TGCGCCAGCAGTTTAGACAGGAGCTATGGCTACACCTTC.

The J gene is TRBJ1-6, the V gene TRBV30; no definite D call. The V end was cut by 3 bases, the J end by 2 bases, with 8 bases between. Germline V lookup: CDR1 GTSNPN, CDR2 SVGIG (reference sequence). The CDR3 sequence is 14 residues long. The CDR3 coding sequence is TGTGCCTGGAGGGCAGGCCCCTATAATTCACCCCTCCACTTT. Translating it yields CAWRAGPYNSPLHF.

The V and J genes are TRBV11-3 and TRBJ1-2; the D gene is possibly TRBD1 (5 bases). Germline loops: CDR1 SGHNT, CDR2 YENEEA. V lost 0 bases, J lost 6 bases, and 14 bases lay in between. This CDR3 has 15 amino acids. CDR3 in DNA: TGTGCCAGCAGCTTAGACTCGAGGGGTACTAATGGCTACACCTTC. The encoded protein is CASSLDSRGTNGYTF.

V and J are TRBV5-1 and TRBJ1-4, with D possibly matching TRBD1 (5 bases). The germline V gene has CDR1 SGHRS and CDR2 YFSETQ. The length of the CDR3 is 14 residues. Trimming shortened V by 0 bases and J by 7 bases, and 10 bases separated the two germline ends. Written as DNA, the CDR3 is TGCGCCAGCAGCTTGGGTCAGGGCCGTGAAAAACTGTTTTTT. This sequence encodes CASSLGQGREKLFF.

This clone was detected only a few times. The gene calls are TRBV18 and TRBJ1-2; 9 nucleotides line up with TRBD1. V gave up 4 bases and J gave up 2 bases; unmatched junction bases: 5. In germline, CDR1 is KGHSH, CDR2 LQKENI. CDR3 length: 15 residues. CDR3 in DNA: TGTGCCAGCTCACACCCAACAGGGGGCAACTATGGCTACACCTTC. This codes for CASSHPTGGNYGYTF.

J is TRBJ2-1 and V is TRBV11-3, with TRBD2 as a possible D gene (6 bases). Trimming removed 5 bases at V and 6 bases at J, with 11 bases between. The CDR3 runs 13 residues. Germline CDR1 reads SGHNT; CDR2 reads YENEEA. In DNA, the CDR3 is TGTGCCAGCAGCAAGCATAGCGGCAATGAGCAGTTCTTC. This gives the protein CASSKHSGNEQFF.

The table lists this clone with a count of one. V is TRBV6-1 and J is TRBJ1-4; D is unresolved. This CDR3 comprises 14 residues. Per the germline V gene, CDR1 is MNHNS and CDR2 is SASEGT. V lost 2 bases to trimming and J lost 3 bases, with 7 bases between them. This CDR3 reads CASSEWLANEKLFF. The CDR3 DNA reads as TGTGCCAGCAGTGAATGGTTGGCTAATGAAAAACTGTTTTTT.

The J gene is TRBJ2-5, the V gene TRBV25-1, with 7 bases lining up with TRBD2. The CDR3 has 14 amino acids. The V gene's germline CDR1 is MGHDK and CDR2 SYGVNS. The junction had 11 bases not matched to a gene; V was cut back by 8 bases and J by 5 bases. CDR3 coding DNA: TGTGCCAGCCAAAGGAGGGAGGGGCAGGAGACCCAGTACTTC. Amino acid sequence: CASQRREGQETQYF.

This chain uses TRBV11-3 with TRBJ1-1; possibly TRBD1 for D (5 bases). The CDR3 is 14 residues long. From germline, CDR1 is SGHNT and CDR2 YENEEA. V was cut by 5 bases and J by 3 bases, with 13 bases left in between. CDR3 nucleotides: TGTGCCAGCAGCCTCGGGGGGTATGACACTGAAGCTTTCTTT. This translates into CASSLGGYDTEAFF.

The CDR3 sequence: CASSPRQGVDQPQHF. CDR3 sequence (DNA): TGTGCCAGCTCACCGCGCCAGGGGGTCGATCAGCCCCAGCATTTT. This chain links TRBV18 with TRBJ1-5, with TRBD1 identical over 7 bases. V shed 3 bases and J 5 bases; nucleotides not matched to a gene: 7. Germline V CDR1 and CDR2: KGHSH, LQKENI. The length of the CDR3 is 15 residues. Full variable domain (missing parts from reference TRBV18 and TRBJ1-5): NAGVMQNPRHLVRRRGQEARLRCSPMKGHSHVYWYRQLPEEGLKFMVYLQKENIIDESGMPKERFSAEFPKEGPSILRIQQVVRGDSAAYFCASSPRQGVDQPQHFGDGTRLSIL.

The V gene is TRBV5-4, the J gene TRBJ2-3; 9 bases are shared with TRBD1. After removal of 4 bases from V and 2 bases from J, the junction contained 2 bases not matched to a gene. The CDR3 sequence is 14 residues long. CDR1 is SGHNT and CDR2 is YYREEE in the germline V gene (reference sequence). CDR3 DNA: TGTGCCAGCAGCCGGGACAGGGCCACAGATACGCAGTATTTT. It encodes CASSRDRATDTQYF.

This clone has just one count. This chain joins TRBV7-9 and TRBJ2-3; 7 positions agree with TRBD1. Germline assignment: CDR1 SEHNR and CDR2 FQNEAQ (reference sequence). The V segment lost 5 bases and the J segment 2 bases; nucleotides outside the gene matches: 10. The CDR3 covers 16 residues. The CDR3 DNA reads as TGTGCCAGCAGCCCAAAGCGACAGGGCCTCACAGATACGCAGTATTTT. Residues: CASSPKRQGLTDTQYF.

This sequence joins TRBV6-1 and TRBJ1-5; D is perhaps TRBD1 (6 bases). Germline CDR1 and CDR2: MNHNS and SASEGT. The ends were cut back, 8 bases at V and 5 bases at J, with 16 bases in the middle. CDR3 length: 14 residues. CDR3: CASHGGGSYQPQHF. The CDR3, as DNA: TGTGCCAGCCACGGGGGCGGTTCCTATCAGCCCCAGCATTTT.

The chain is built from TRBV7-6 and TRBJ2-7; a possible D gene is TRBD2 (6 bases). The germline V gene encodes CDR1 SGHVS and CDR2 FNYEAQ. The CDR3 consists of 17 residues. Trimming removed 5 bases from V and 3 bases from J, with 23 bases in between. The CDR3 is CASSARGPGYHYYEQYF. The CDR3 DNA follows: TGTGCCAGCAGCGCGCGGGGACCGGGCTATCACTACTACGAGCAGTACTTC.

The rearrangement uses TRBV18 and TRBJ2-7; D may match TRBD1 or TRBD2 (6 bases each). The germline CDR1 and CDR2 sequences are KGHSH and LQKENI. V lost 1 base, J lost 6 bases, and 10 bases lay in between. The CDR3 is made up of 13 amino acids. The DNA of the CDR3 is TGTGCCAGCTCACCACGGGGGGCGACCGAGCAGTACTTC. Its protein is CASSPRGATEQYF.

Remarks on this clone: Additional DNA sequences in this sample encode the identical CDR3. V usage is TRBV2 and J usage is TRBJ2-2; no firm D call. CDR1 is SNHLY, CDR2 FYNNEI, per germline. This CDR3 comprises 13 residues. V gave up 4 bases and J gave up 2 bases, with 5 bases separating them. The DNA for the CDR3 is TGTGCCAGCAGTGTGGGTAACACCGGGGAGCTGTTTTTT. Translating gives CASSVGNTGELFF.

The V and J genes are TRBV5-8 and TRBJ2-7; TRBD1 matches 7 bases. Germline V gene sequence: CDR1 SGHTS, CDR2 YDEGEE. V was pared by 4 bases and J by 3 bases, with 7 bases of the junction left unmatched. This CDR3 has 14 amino acids. CDR3 region: CASSHQNRGYEQYF. In DNA form, the CDR3 reads TGTGCCAGCAGCCACCAGAACAGGGGCTACGAGCAGTACTTC.